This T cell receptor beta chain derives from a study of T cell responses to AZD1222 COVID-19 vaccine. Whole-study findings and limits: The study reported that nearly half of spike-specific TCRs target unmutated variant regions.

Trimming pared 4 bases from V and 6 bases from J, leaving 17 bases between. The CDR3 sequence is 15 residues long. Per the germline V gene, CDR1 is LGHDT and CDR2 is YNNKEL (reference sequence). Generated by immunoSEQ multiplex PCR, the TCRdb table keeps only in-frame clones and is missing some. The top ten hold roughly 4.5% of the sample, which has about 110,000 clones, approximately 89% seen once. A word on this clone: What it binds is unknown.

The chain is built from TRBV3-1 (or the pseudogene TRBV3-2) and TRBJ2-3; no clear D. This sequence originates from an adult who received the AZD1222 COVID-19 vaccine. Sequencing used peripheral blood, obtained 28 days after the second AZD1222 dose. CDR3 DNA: TGTGCCAGCAGCCCCGAGAGGATGGTTAGGGATACGCAGTATTTT. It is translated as CASSPERMVRDTQYF.